This T cell receptor (beta chain) was identified in a study of blood T cell repertoires in COVID-19. Profiling relied on immunoSEQ multiplex PCR, and the TCRdb table lists in-frame clones only, not all of them. This sample has 300,000 to 400,000 clones, with approximately 89% found just once. V shed 3 bases, J shed 8 bases, and the junction held 12 bases outside the gene matches. This CDR3 is built from 17 residues. Germline loops: CDR1 LNHDA, CDR2 SQIVND (reference sequence). The sequence came from a young woman who had recovered from COVID-19. Material for sequencing was peripheral blood. The chain recombines TRBV19 with TRBJ1-6, with TRBD1 matching over 8 bases. The CDR3 coding sequence is TGTGCCAGTAGTATTCTTCCGACAGGGGCGTGGGATTCACCCCTCCACTTT. Its translation is CASSILPTGAWDSPLHF. Supplemented by reference TRBV19 and TRBJ1-6, the full variable domain reads DGGITQSPKYLFRKEGQNVTLSCEQNLNHDAMYWYRQDPGQGLRLIYYSQIVNDFQKGDIAEGYSVSREKKESFPLTVTSAQKNPTAFYLCASSILPTGAWDSPLHFGNGTRLTVT.